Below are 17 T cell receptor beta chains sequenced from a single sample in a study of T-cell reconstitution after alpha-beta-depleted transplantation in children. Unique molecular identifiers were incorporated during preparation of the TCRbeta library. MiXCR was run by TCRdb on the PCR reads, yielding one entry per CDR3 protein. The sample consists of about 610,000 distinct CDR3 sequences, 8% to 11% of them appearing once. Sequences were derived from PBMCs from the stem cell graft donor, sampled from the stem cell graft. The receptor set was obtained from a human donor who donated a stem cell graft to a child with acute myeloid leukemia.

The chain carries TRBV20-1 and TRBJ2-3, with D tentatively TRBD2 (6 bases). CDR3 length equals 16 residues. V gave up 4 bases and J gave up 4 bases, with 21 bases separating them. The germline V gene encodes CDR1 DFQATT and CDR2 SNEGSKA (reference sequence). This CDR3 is CSAITSLGGLPDTQYF. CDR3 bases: TGCAGTGCTATTACCTCTTTGGGGGGACTCCCAGATACGCAGTATTTT.

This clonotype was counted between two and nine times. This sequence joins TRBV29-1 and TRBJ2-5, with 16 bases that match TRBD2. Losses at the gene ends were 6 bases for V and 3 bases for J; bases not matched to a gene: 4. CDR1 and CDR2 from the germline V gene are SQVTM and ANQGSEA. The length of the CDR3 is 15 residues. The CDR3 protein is CSVAGTSGREETQYF. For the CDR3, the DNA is TGCAGCGTCGCCGGGACTAGCGGGAGGGAAGAGACCCAGTACTTC.

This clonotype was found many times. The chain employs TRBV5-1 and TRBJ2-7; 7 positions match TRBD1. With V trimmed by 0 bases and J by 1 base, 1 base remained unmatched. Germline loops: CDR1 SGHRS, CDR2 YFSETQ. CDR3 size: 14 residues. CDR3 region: CASSLEQGSYEQYF. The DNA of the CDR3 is TGCGCCAGCAGCTTGGAACAGGGGTCCTACGAGCAGTACTTC.

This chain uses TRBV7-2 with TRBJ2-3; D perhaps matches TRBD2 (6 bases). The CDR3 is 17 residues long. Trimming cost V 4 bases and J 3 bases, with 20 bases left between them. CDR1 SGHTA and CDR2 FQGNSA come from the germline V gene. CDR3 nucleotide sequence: TGTGCCAGCAGCTCCCCCACTCTAGCGCGTGGGACAGATACGCAGTATTTT. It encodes CASSSPTLARGTDTQYF.

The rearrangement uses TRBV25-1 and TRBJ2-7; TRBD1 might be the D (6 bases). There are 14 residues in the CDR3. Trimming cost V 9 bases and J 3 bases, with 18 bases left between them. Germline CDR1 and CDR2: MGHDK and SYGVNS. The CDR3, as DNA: TGTGCCAGTGCCCAGACAGGAAGGGTCTACGAGCAGTACTTC. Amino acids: CASAQTGRVYEQYF.

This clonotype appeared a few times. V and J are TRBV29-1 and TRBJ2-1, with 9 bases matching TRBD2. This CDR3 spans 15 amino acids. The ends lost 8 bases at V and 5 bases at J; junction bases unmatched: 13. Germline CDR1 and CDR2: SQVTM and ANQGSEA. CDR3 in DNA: TGCAGCTCTTTCCCTCTAGCGGGACCTGACAATGAGCAGTTCTTC. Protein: CSSFPLAGPDNEQFF.

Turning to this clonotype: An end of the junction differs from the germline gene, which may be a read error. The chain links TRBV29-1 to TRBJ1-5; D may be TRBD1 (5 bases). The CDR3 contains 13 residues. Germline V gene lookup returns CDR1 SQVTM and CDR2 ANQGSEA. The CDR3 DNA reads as TGCAGCGTTGCCTCAGGGAGCAGTCAGCCCCAGCATTTT. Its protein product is CSVASGSSQPQHF.

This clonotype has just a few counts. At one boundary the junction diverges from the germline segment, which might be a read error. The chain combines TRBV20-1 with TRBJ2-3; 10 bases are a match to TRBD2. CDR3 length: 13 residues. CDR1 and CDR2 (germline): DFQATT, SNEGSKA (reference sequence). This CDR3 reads CSSSGSRVDTQYF. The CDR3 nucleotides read TGCAGTTCTAGCGGGAGTAGGGTTGATACGCAGTATTTT.

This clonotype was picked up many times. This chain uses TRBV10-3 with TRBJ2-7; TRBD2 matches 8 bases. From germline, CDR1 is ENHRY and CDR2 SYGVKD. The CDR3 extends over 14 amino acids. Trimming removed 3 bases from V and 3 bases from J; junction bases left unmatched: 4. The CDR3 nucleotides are TGTGCCATCAGTGAACGCGGGACTAGCTACGAGCAGTACTTC. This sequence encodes CAISERGTSYEQYF.

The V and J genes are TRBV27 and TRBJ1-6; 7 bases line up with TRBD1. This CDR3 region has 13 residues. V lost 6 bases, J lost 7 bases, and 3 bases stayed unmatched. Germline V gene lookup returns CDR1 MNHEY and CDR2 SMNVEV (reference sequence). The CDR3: CASRRGQNSPLHF. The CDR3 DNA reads TGTGCCAGCAGAAGGGGACAGAATTCACCCCTCCACTTT.

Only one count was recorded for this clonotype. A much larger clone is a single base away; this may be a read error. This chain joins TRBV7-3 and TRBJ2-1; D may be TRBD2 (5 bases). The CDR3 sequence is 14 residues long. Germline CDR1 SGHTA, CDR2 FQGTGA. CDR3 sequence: CASSLNPSNNERFF. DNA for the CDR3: TGTGCCAGCAGCTTAAACCCTAGCAACAATGAGCGGTTCTTC.

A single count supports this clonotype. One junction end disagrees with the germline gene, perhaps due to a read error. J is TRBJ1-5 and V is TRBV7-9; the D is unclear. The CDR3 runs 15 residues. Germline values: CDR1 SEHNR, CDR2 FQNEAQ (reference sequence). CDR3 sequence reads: CASSYGRGSNQPPHF. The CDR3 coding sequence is TGTGCCAGCAGCTATGGAAGAGGGAGCAATCAGCCCCCGCATTTT.

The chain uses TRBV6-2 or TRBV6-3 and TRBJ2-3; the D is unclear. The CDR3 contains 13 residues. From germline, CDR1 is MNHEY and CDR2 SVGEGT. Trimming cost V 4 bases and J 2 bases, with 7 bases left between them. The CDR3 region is CASSFQSTDTQYF. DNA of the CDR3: TGTGCCAGCAGTTTTCAGTCCACAGATACGCAGTATTTT.

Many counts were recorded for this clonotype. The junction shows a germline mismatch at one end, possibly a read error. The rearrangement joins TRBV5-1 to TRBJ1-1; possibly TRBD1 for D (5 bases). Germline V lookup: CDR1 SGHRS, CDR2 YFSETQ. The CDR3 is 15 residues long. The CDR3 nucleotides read TGCGCCAACAGCTTTGGAGGGGCCCTGAACACTGAAGCTTTCTTT. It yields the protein CANSFGGALNTEAFF.

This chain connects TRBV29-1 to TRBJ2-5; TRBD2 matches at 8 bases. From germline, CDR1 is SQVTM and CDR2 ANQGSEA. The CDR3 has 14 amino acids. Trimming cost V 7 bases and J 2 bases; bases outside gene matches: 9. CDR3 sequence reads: CSALKRGTQETQYF. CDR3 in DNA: TGCAGCGCCCTAAAGCGGGGGACGCAAGAGACCCAGTACTTC.

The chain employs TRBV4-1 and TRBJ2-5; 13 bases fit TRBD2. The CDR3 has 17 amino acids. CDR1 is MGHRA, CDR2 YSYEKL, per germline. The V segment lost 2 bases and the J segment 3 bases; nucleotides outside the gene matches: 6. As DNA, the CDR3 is TGCGCCAGCAGCCAACCAACTAGCGGGAGGGCCGAAGAGACCCAGTACTTC. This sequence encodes CASSQPTSGRAEETQYF.

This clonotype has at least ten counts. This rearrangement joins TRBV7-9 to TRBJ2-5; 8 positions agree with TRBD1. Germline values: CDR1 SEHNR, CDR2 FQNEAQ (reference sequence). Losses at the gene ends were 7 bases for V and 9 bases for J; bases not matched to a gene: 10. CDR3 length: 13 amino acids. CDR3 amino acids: CASMGQDHGSQYF. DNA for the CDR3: TGTGCCAGCATGGGACAGGACCATGGCTCCCAGTACTTC.